The present T cell receptor (beta chain) was sequenced within a study of blood T cell repertoires in COVID-19. Across the study: Spain, Italy and the United States supplied samples that represented acute and convalescent COVID-19.

Per the authors' pipeline: Using reference gene primer amplification, nucleated cell counts were estimated. Data came from immunoSEQ multiplex PCR; TCRdb stores just in-frame clones and leaves some out. V and J calls and clone size are given by that table; D and trimming were obtained from the DNA. This sample yields some 110,000 clones, of which around four fifths are seen a single time; roughly 7.9% belongs to the top ten. V lost 3 bases and J lost 3, with 18 bases in between. The CDR3 length is 17 residues. The V gene's germline CDR1 is LNHDA and CDR2 SQIVND (reference sequence). This TCR came from a man between 65 and 85 years old with acute or convalescent COVID-19. The chain employs TRBV19 and TRBJ1-5; D might be TRBD1 (6 bases). What was sequenced was peripheral blood. CDR3 in DNA: TGTGCCAGTAGTATGAGAGGGGGTTCAGGGTACAATCAGCCCCAGCATTTT. It yields the protein CASSMRGGSGYNQPQHF.